This is a list of T cell receptor beta chains from one sample in a study of identical twins. TCRdb analysed the 5' RACE reads with MiXCR anew, one entry per CDR3 protein. In the table there are around 1.7 million distinct CDR3 sequences, less than 40% of which are singletons. The specimen was cord blood. The receptors derive from a newborn girl in good health. Both conserved end residues are part of each CDR3. A D gene is named only where the DNA matches it firmly. Size is stated for part of the rows, as once, few or many counts, or as a class when the clone is expanded.

V gene	J gene	clone size	D gene	CDR3 DNA	CDR3 protein
TRBV25-1	TRBJ2-5	-	-	TGTGCCAGCAGCCAGCGTCTAGAGACCCCGTACTTC	CASSQRLETPYF
TRBV20-1	TRBJ2-3	-	-	TGCAGTGCTAGAGATTATACGACTAGCACAGATACGCAGTATTTT	CSARDYTTSTDTQYF
TRBV2	TRBJ2-4	-	TRBD2	TGTGCCAGCAGTGGGACTAGCGGGGGAGGCATTCAGTACTTC	CASSGTSGGGIQYF
TRBV20-1	TRBJ2-7	-	TRBD1	TGCAGTGCTCCGACAGGGGGCGCCTACGAGCAGTACTTC	CSAPTGGAYEQYF
TRBV7-9	TRBJ2-3	few	-	TGTGCCACTACGCGGGTAGATACGCAGTATTTT	CATTRVDTQYF
TRBV10-3	TRBJ1-5	-	TRBD1	TGTGCCTCGGCCGGGACAGGCAATCAGCCCCAGCATTTT	CASAGTGNQPQHF
TRBV20-1	TRBJ2-1	-	-	TGCAGTGCTGTTATCTCAATCTACAATGAGCAGTTCTTC	CSAVISIYNEQFF
TRBV29-1	TRBJ2-3	few	TRBD2	TGCAGCGTTGAAGCTCCTAGCGGGGGGGCAGATACGCAGTATTTT	CSVEAPSGGADTQYF
TRBV27	TRBJ2-2	many	-	TGTGCCAGCAGTTTAAGAGGTAGCGGGGAGCTGTTTTTT	CASSLRGSGELFF
TRBV9	TRBJ2-3	-	-	TGTGCCAGCAGCGTGTATACTCGCACAGATACGCAGTATTTT	CASSVYTRTDTQYF
TRBV11-2	TRBJ2-1	-	-	TGTGCCAGCAGCTTAGAGTTTTTAGGAGCGTACAATGAGCAGTTCTTC	CASSLEFLGAYNEQFF
TRBV29-1	TRBJ1-1	-	-	TGCAGCGTTGCTTGGTGGGGGGACACTGAAGCTTTCTTT	CSVAWWGDTEAFF
TRBV12-3/TRBV12-4	TRBJ2-2	once	-	TGTGCCAGCAGTTTAGGGTCTTTGGTCTGGCCCCTTCGGGGCACCGGGGAGCTGTTTTTT	CASSLGSLVWPLRGTGELFF
TRBV3-1	TRBJ1-2	-	-	TGTGCCAGCAGCCAACGGTCTAGGTCCAGGGACTATGGCTACACCTTC	CASSQRSRSRDYGYTF
TRBV27	TRBJ1-5	-	TRBD1	TGTGCCAGCAGTTTAACCAGGGGGCAACAGCCCCAGCATTTT	CASSLTRGQQPQHF
TRBV20-1	TRBJ2-7	few	-	TGCAGTGCCTTAACAGGTTCCTACGAGCAGTACTTC	CSALTGSYEQYF
TRBV6-1	TRBJ1-5	few	TRBD1	TGTGCCAGCAGTTCATTCGGGACAGGGAATCAGCCCCAGCATTTT	CASSSFGTGNQPQHF
TRBV28	TRBJ2-7	-	-	TGTGCCAGCAGTCCTCGCAGGGAGCCCTACAATGAGCAGTACTTC	CASSPRREPYNEQYF
TRBV6-5	TRBJ1-2	few	TRBD1	TGTGCCAGCAGTTACTCGTCTGGGGCGGCAGGGGGCGGCTATGGCTACACCTTC	CASSYSSGAAGGGYGYTF
TRBV10-2	TRBJ2-5	-	-	TGCGCCAGCAGTGATCCCATAGCGGCCCAAGAGACCCAGTACTTC	CASSDPIAAQETQYF
TRBV9	TRBJ1-1	few	-	TGTGCCAGCAGCGTAGAGGGACGGAGTGAAGCTTTCTTT	CASSVEGRSEAFF
TRBV20-1	TRBJ2-3	-	TRBD2	TGCAGTGCTAGCAGACTAGCGGGGGACACAGATACGCAGTATTTT	CSASRLAGDTDTQYF
TRBV2	TRBJ1-1	-	TRBD1	TGTGCCAGCAGTACTCTGACAGGGGGTAACACTGAAGCTTTCTTT	CASSTLTGGNTEAFF
TRBV13	TRBJ2-3	few	TRBD2	TGTGCCAGCAGTCAAAGTAGCGGGAAAAGCACAGATACGCAGTATTTT	CASSQSSGKSTDTQYF
TRBV10-1	TRBJ2-7	few	-	TGCGCCAGCAGTGAAGCGTCGCGCCCCTACGAGCAGTACTTC	CASSEASRPYEQYF
TRBV29-1	TRBJ2-5	few	-	TGCAGCGTTGAGGATCGTGGTGGGGGGACCCAGTACTTC	CSVEDRGGGTQYF
TRBV12-3/TRBV12-4	TRBJ2-3	many	-	TGTGCCAGCAGTCCGGGACTCACTCTCACAGATACGCAGTATTTT	CASSPGLTLTDTQYF
TRBV5-6	TRBJ1-2	few	-	TGTGCCAGCAGCTTGACTTCAGGGGTCTATGGCTACACCTTC	CASSLTSGVYGYTF
TRBV25-1	TRBJ2-3	-	-	TGTGCCAGCAGTGACCAAGGGGTGAGAGAACGGGACACAGATACGCAGTATTTT	CASSDQGVRERDTDTQYF
TRBV27	TRBJ2-7	-	-	-	CASILGQSSYEQYF
TRBV6-5	TRBJ2-7	-	TRBD2	TGTGCCAGCAGTCACCTGACTAGCGGGCCTTCCTACGAGCAGTACTTC	CASSHLTSGPSYEQYF
TRBV2	TRBJ2-1	-	-	TGTGCCAGCAGTCGACTACCGTCCTCCTACAATGAGCAGTTCTTC	CASSRLPSSYNEQFF
TRBV7-8	TRBJ2-5	few	TRBD2	TGTGCCAGCAGCTTAGATGAACTAGCGGGGTTGGTGACCCAGTACTTC	CASSLDELAGLVTQYF
TRBV7-9	TRBJ1-1	-	-	TGTGCCAGCAGCTTCACGACAGCTGAAGCTTTCTTT	CASSFTTAEAFF
TRBV29-1	TRBJ2-3	few	TRBD2	TGCAGCGCCGGGACTAGCGGGGGGCGCACAGATACGCAGTATTTT	CSAGTSGGRTDTQYF
TRBV20-1	TRBJ2-3	few	TRBD2	TGCAGTGCTCAAGCGGGGGAGTTCACAGATACGCAGTATTTT	CSAQAGEFTDTQYF
TRBV4-2	TRBJ2-1	-	-	TGTGCCAGCAGCCTTCGCCAAGCGACCAGCTCCTACAATGAGCAGTTCTTC	CASSLRQATSSYNEQFF
TRBV6-5	TRBJ2-7	-	-	TGTGCCAGCAGTTACTCGAGAGAGACAGGTTTGGTCTACGAGCAGTACTTC	CASSYSRETGLVYEQYF
TRBV14	TRBJ1-2	-	TRBD1	TGTGCCGGCAGCCGGGACAGACGCTATGGCTACACCTTC	CAGSRDRRYGYTF
TRBV10-3	TRBJ1-2	-	-	TGTGCCATCAGTGCCCAAACAGTATATGGCTACACCTTC	CAISAQTVYGYTF
TRBV13	TRBJ1-6	many	-	TGTGCCAGCGGCGCGAGCTCCTATAATTCACCCCTCCACTTT	CASGASSYNSPLHF
TRBV9	TRBJ2-7	few	-	TGTGCCACCCGAAGCCAGGGTACCCTCAACTACGAGCAGTACTTC	CATRSQGTLNYEQYF
TRBV7-3	TRBJ2-7	-	TRBD1	TGTGCCAGCAGCAAAGGGACAGGCGACGAGCAGTACTTC	CASSKGTGDEQYF
TRBV29-1	TRBJ1-1	few	-	TGCAGCGTTGAAATGGGGAACACTGAAGCTTTCTTT	CSVEMGNTEAFF
TRBV25-1	TRBJ2-1	few	TRBD2	TGTGCCAGCAGTGAATATGCTAGCGGCTACAATGAGCAGTTCTTC	CASSEYASGYNEQFF
TRBV7-6	TRBJ1-6	-	-	TGTGCCAGCAGCTTAATAGGGGGACGGGGGGCAATGCCCCTCCACTTT	CASSLIGGRGAMPLHF
TRBV5-1	TRBJ2-7	-	-	TGCGCCAGCAGACACGACCCCGGGTCATCCTACAACGAGCAGTACTTC	CASRHDPGSSYNEQYF
TRBV2	TRBJ2-7	-	-	-	CASEVGTGSYERYF
TRBV5-1	TRBJ1-2	-	TRBD1	TGCGCCAGCAGCTCCCGGGACAGCCCCTATGGCTACACCTTC	CASSSRDSPYGYTF
TRBV5-1	TRBJ2-5	few	-	TGCGCCAGCAGCTCGGACAGCTACCAAGAGACCCAGTACTTC	CASSSDSYQETQYF
TRBV10-3	TRBJ2-3	-	-	TGTGCCATCAGATTAGAGGGACACCGCACAGATACGCAGTATTTT	CAIRLEGHRTDTQYF
TRBV29-1	TRBJ2-5	few	TRBD2	TGCAGCGTTGTAGCGGGAGACCCTTACAATGAGCAGTACTTC	CSVVAGDPYNEQYF
TRBV9	TRBJ2-3	few	-	TGTGCCAGCAGCGTATGGGGCGGGGAGACAGATACGCAGTATTTT	CASSVWGGETDTQYF
TRBV12-3/TRBV12-4	TRBJ1-5	-	-	TGTGCCAGCAGTTTAAACCCAGGTAACAATCAGCCCCAGCATTTT	CASSLNPGNNQPQHF
TRBV3-1	TRBJ1-1	few	TRBD1	TGTGCCAGCAGCCGGAGGGACAGGGTGACTGAAGCTTTCTTT	CASSRRDRVTEAFF
TRBV9	TRBJ2-7	few	TRBD1	TGTGCCAGCGCCAAACGGACAGGACCTTCCTACGAGCAGTACTTC	CASAKRTGPSYEQYF